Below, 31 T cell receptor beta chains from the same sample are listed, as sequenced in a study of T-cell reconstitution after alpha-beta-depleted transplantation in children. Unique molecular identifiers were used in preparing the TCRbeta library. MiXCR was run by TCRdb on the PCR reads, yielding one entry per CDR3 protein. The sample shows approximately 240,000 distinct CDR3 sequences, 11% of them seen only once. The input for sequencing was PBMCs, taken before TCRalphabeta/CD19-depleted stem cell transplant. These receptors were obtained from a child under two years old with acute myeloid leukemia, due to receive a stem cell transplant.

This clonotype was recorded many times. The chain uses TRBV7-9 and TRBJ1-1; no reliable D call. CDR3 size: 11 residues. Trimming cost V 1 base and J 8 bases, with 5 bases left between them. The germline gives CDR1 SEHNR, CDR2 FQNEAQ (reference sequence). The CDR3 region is CASSLVEEAFF. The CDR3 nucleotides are TGTGCCAGCAGCTTAGTGGAAGAAGCTTTCTTT.

In DNA form, the CDR3 reads TGCAGCGTTGAAGGCAAGGGGGGTTCCAAAAACATTCAGTACTTC. Translating gives CSVEGKGGSKNIQYF. The chain couples TRBV29-1 to TRBJ2-4; either TRBD1 or TRBD2 may supply D (6 bases each). V was shortened by 1 base and J by 2 bases, with 12 bases between the two germline ends. Per the germline V gene, CDR1 is SQVTM and CDR2 is ANQGSEA. The CDR3 has 15 residues.

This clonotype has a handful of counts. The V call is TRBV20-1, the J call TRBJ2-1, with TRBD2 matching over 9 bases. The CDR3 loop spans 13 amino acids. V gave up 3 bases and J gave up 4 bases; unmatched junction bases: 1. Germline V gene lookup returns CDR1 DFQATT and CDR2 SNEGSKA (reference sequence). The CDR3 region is CSASSGGYNEQFF. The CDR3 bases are TGCAGTGCTAGTAGCGGGGGTTACAATGAGCAGTTCTTC.

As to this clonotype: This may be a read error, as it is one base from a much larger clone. The chain's CDR3 is CASRPAGTYSYNEQSF. The DNA of the CDR3 is TGTGCCAGCAGACCTGCCGGGACATACTCCTACAATGAGCAGTCCTTC. V usage is TRBV6-2 or TRBV6-3 and J usage is TRBJ2-1; D is possibly TRBD1 (6 bases). This CDR3 has 16 amino acids. CDR1 MNHEY and CDR2 SVGEGT come from the germline V gene.

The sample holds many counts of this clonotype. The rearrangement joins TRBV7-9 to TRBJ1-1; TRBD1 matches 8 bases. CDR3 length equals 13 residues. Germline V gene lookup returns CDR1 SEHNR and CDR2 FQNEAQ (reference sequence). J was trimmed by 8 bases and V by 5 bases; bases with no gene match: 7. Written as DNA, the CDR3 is TGTGCCAGCAGCATCCAACAGGGGGTCGAAGCTTTCTTT. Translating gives CASSIQQGVEAFF.

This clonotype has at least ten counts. The CDR3 DNA follows: TGTGCCAGCAGCTTAGAGGCCCGGAATGAGCAGTTCTTC. Translation: CASSLEARNEQFF. The chain is built from TRBV7-2 and TRBJ2-1; no firm D call. Germline CDR1 is SGHTA and CDR2 is FQGNSA. Trimming removed 1 base from V and 7 bases from J, with 8 bases in between. There are 13 residues in the CDR3.

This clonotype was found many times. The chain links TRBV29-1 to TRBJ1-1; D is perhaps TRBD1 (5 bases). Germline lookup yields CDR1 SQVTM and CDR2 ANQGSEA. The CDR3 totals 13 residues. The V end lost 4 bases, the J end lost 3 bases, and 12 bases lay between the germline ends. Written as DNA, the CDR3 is TGCAGCGTTGTATCCGGGGCGCACACTGAAGCTTTCTTT. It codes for CSVVSGAHTEAFF.

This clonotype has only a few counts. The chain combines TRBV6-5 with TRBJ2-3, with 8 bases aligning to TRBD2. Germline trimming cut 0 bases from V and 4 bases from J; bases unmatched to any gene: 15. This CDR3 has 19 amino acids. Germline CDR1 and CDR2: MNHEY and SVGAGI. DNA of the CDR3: TGTGCCAGCAGTTACTCGCTAGCGGGCCCTGGCCCCGTAGCAGATACGCAGTATTTT. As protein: CASSYSLAGPGPVADTQYF.

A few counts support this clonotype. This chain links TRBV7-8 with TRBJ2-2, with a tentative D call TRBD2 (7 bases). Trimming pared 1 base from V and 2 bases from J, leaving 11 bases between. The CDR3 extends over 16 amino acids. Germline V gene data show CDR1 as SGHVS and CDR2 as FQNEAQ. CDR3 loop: CASSLDRGANTGELFF. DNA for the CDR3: TGTGCCAGCAGCTTAGATCGGGGGGCAAACACCGGGGAGCTGTTTTTT. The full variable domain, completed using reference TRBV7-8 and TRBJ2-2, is GAGVSQSPRYKVAKRGQDVALRCDPISGHVSLFWYQQALGQGPEFLTYFQNEAQLDKSGLPSDRFFAERPEGSVSTLKIQRTQQEDSAVYLCASSLDRGANTGELFFGEGSRLTVL.

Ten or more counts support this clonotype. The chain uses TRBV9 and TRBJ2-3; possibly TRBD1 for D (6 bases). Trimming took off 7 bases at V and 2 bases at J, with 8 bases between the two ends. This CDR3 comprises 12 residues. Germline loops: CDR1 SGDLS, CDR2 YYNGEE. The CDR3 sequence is CASGQPTDTQYF. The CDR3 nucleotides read TGTGCCAGCGGACAGCCCACAGATACGCAGTATTTT.

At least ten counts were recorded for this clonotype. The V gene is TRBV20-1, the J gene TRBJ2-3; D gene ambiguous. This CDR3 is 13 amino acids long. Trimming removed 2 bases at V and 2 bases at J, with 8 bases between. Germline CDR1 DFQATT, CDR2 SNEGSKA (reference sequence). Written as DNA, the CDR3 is TGCAGTGCTAGATCACCTTCCACAGATACGCAGTATTTT. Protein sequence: CSARSPSTDTQYF.

DNA of the CDR3: TGCAGCGTTGTAGCGACAGGGTACAATGAGCAGTTCTTC. It translates to CSVVATGYNEQFF. V gene TRBV29-1 combines with J gene TRBJ2-1; TRBD1 matches 7 bases. V shed 4 bases and J 4 bases; nucleotides not matched to a gene: 4. CDR1 is SQVTM and CDR2 is ANQGSEA in the germline V gene. The CDR3 spans 13 residues.

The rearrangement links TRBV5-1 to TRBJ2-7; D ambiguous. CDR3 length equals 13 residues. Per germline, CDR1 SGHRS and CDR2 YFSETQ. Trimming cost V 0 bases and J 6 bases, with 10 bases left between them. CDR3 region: CASSLGQISEQYF. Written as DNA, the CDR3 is TGCGCCAGCAGCTTGGGACAAATTAGCGAGCAGTACTTC.

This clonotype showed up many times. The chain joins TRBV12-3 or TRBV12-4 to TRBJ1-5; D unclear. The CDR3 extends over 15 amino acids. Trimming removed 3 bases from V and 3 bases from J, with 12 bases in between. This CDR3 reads CASSFGSTINQPQHF. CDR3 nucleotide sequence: TGTGCCAGCAGTTTCGGGTCGACTATCAATCAGCCCCAGCATTTT.

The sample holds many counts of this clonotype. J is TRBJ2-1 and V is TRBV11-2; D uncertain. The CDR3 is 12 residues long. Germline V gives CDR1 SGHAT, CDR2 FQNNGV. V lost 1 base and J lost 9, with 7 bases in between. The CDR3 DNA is TGTGCCAGCAGCTTAGGCAGTGGTGAGCAGTTCTTC. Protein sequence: CASSLGSGEQFF.

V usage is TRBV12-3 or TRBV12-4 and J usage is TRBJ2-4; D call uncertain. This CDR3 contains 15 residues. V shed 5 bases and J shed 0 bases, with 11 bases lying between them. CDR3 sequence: CASSASTSAKNIQYF. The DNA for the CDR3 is TGTGCCAGCAGTGCTTCGACTTCAGCCAAAAACATTCAGTACTTC.

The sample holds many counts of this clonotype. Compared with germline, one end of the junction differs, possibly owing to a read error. The CDR3 DNA follows: TGTGCCAGCAGCTCCTCCCTAGCGGGACAATTTTCCCATCGGGACTTC. Protein product: CASSSSLAGQFSHRDF. The chain employs TRBV7-2 and TRBJ2-7, with 9 positions matching TRBD2. CDR3 length: 16 residues. Germline V gene lookup returns CDR1 SGHTA and CDR2 FQGNSA.

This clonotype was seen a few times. As DNA, the CDR3 is TGTGCCTGGAGTCCTGGCGGGACACCAAGCTATCAGCCCCAGCATTTT. Its protein product is CAWSPGGTPSYQPQHF. V usage is TRBV30 and J usage is TRBJ1-5; tentatively, D is TRBD1 (6 bases). V gave up 2 bases and J gave up 5 bases, with 19 bases separating them. Germline-derived CDR1 and CDR2 are GTSNPN and SVGIG (reference sequence). The CDR3 length is 16 residues.

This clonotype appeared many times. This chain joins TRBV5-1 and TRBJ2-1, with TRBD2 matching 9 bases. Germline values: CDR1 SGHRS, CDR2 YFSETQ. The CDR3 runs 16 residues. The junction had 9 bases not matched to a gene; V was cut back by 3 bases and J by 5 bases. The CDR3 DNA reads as TGCGCCAGCAGCTCGGGGGCGGGACTAGCCCACAATGAGCAGTTCTTC. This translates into CASSSGAGLAHNEQFF. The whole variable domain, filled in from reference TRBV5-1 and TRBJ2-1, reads KAGVTQTPRYLIKTRGQQVTLSCSPISGHRSVSWYQQTPGQGLQFLFEYFSETQRNKGNFPGRFSGRQFSNSRSEMNVSTLELGDSALYLCASSSGAGLAHNEQFFGPGTRLTVL.

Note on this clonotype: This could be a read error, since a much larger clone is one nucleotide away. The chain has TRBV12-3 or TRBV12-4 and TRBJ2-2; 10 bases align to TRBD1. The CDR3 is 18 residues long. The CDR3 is CACSPGTGALRNTGELFF. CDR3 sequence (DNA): TGTGCCTGCAGTCCCGGGACAGGGGCCCTAAGGAACACCGGGGAGCTGTTTTTT.

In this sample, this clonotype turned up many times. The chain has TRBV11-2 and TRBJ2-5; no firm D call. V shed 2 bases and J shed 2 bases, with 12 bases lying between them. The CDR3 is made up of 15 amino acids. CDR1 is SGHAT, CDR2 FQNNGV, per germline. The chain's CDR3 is CASSLIKATQETQYF. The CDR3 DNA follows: TGTGCCAGCAGCTTAATCAAAGCGACACAAGAGACCCAGTACTTC.

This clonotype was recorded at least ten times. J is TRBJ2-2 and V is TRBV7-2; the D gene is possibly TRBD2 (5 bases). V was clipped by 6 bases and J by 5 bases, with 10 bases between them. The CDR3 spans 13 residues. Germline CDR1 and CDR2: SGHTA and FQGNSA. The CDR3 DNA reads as TGTGCCAGCAGAACTAGTTTTACCGGGGAGCTGTTTTTT. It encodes CASRTSFTGELFF.

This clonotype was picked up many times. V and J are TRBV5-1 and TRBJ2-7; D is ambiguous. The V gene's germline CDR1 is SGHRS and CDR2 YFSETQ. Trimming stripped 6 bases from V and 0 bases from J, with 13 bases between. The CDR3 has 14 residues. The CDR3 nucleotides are TGCGCCAGCATGCCGCGAATAAACTCCTACGAGCAGTACTTC. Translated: CASMPRINSYEQYF.

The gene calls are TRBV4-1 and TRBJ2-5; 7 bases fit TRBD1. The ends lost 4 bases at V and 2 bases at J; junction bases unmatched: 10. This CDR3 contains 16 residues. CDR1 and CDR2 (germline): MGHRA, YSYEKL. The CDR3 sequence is CASSRPSGGRQETQYF. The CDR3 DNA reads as TGCGCCAGCAGCCGCCCCTCAGGGGGTCGGCAAGAGACCCAGTACTTC.

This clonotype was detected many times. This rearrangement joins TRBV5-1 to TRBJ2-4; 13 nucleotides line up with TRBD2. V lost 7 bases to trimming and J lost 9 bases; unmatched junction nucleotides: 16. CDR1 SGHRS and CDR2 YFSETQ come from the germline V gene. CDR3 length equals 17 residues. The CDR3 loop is CASSPGGLAGVLGIQYF. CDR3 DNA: TGCGCCAGCTCGCCCGGAGGACTAGCGGGAGTATTGGGCATTCAGTACTTC.

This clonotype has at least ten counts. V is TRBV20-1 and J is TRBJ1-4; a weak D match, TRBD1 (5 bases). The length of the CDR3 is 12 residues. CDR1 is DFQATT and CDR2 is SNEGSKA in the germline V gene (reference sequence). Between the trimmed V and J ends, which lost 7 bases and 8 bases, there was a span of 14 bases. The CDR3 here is CSVDKGYEKLFF. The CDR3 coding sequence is TGCAGTGTGGACAAGGGTTACGAAAAACTGTTTTTT.

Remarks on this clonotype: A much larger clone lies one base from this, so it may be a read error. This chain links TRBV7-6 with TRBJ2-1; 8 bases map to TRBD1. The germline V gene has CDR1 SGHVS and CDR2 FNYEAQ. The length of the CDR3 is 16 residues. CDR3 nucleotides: TGTGCCAGCAGCCGACAAGACAGGGGCGCCGGGGATGAGCAGATCTTC. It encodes CASSRQDRGAGDEQIF.

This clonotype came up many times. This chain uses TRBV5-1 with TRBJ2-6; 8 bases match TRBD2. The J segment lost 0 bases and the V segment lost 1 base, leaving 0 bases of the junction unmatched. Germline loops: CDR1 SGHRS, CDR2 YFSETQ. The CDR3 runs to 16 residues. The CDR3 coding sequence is TGCGCCAGCAGCTTGCGGGAGGGCTCTGGGGCCAACGTCCTGACTTTC. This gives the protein CASSLREGSGANVLTF.

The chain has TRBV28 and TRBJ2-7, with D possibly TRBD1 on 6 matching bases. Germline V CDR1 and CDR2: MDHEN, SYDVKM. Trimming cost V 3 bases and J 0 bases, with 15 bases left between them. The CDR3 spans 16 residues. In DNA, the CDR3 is TGTGCCAGCAGTTTGTCGGGACACCCGAGCTCCTACGAGCAGTACTTC. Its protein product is CASSLSGHPSSYEQYF.

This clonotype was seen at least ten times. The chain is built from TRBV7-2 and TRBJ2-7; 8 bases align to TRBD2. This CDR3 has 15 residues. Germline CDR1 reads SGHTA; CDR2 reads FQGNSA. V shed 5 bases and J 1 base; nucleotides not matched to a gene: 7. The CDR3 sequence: CASSLGTSQSYEQYF. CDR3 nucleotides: TGTGCCAGCAGCCTTGGGACTAGTCAATCCTACGAGCAGTACTTC.

DNA for the CDR3: TGCGCCAGCAGCCCGGGACTAGCGGGATGGCCAGAGACCCAGTACTTC. The encoded protein is CASSPGLAGWPETQYF. The chain combines TRBV10-1 with TRBJ2-5, with TRBD2 identical over 13 bases. CDR3 length: 16 amino acids. V lost 6 bases, J lost 4 bases, and 8 bases stayed unmatched. CDR1 is WNHNN, CDR2 SYGVQD, per germline (reference sequence).